This TCR beta chain was identified during a study of shared T cell receptors in the human thymus. The CDR3 has 16 residues. The trim removed 4 bases at V and 8 bases at J, leaving 5 bases unmatched. Germline CDR1 reads LGHNA; CDR2 reads YSLEER. Libraries were prepared by immunoSEQ multiplex PCR; TCRdb keeps only in-frame clonotypes and omits some of them. Here the sample spans some 660,000 clones, approximately 87% being singletons. These sequences were also reported in another study, on human thymus T cells. In that study: Corrective cardiac surgery supplied the resected thymus tissue. Blood and thymic repertoires both appeared biased in V and J gene usage. Thymic TCR repertoires of unrelated people reportedly overlapped highly.

Sequenced sample: thymocytes. This chain uses TRBV4-3 with TRBJ2-1; 16 bases align to TRBD2. This TCR was sampled from a boy under two years old with a congenital heart defect. The CDR3, as DNA: TGCGCCAGCAGCCTGGGACTAGCGGGGGGGCCTGATGAGCAGTTCTTC. It codes for CASSLGLAGGPDEQFF.